The 32 T cell receptor beta chains in this list originate from one sample, sequenced in a study of CD8+ T cells in alopecia areata. After isolation, RNA underwent reverse transcription to generate cDNA as the sequencing template. TCRdb's copy holds only in-frame clones and misses some; the assay was immunoSEQ multiplex PCR. The data hold 120,000 to 150,000 clones, with less than 75% observed a single time. Sample: CD8+ T cells sorted from blood. These receptors all stem from a human donor in good health.

J is TRBJ1-1 and V is TRBV2; D may be TRBD1 (6 bases). V lost 0 bases, J lost 8 bases, and 13 bases lay in between. The CDR3 contains 14 residues. Germline-derived CDR1 and CDR2 are SNHLY and FYNNEI. CDR3 residues: CASSEARGTNEAFF. The DNA of the CDR3 is TGTGCCAGCAGTGAAGCGAGGGGGACAAACGAAGCTTTCTTT.

The genes are TRBV28 and TRBJ2-1, with D perhaps TRBD2 (5 bases). The CDR3 spans 15 residues. Germline CDR1 MDHEN, CDR2 SYDVKM. Trimming took off 3 bases at V and 4 bases at J, with 13 bases between the two ends. CDR3 DNA: TGTGCCAGCAGTTTTAGTCTAGCAGGATACAATGAGCAGTTCTTC. Its translation is CASSFSLAGYNEQFF.

This clone was found a few times. This chain links TRBV5-4 with TRBJ2-5; 9 positions agree with TRBD2. CDR1 and CDR2 (germline): SGHNT, YYREEE (reference sequence). This CDR3 region has 15 residues. Germline trimming cut 4 bases from V and 2 bases from J; bases unmatched to any gene: 6. This CDR3 reads CASSQERGAQETQYF. The DNA of the CDR3 is TGTGCCAGCAGCCAAGAGCGGGGGGCTCAAGAGACCCAGTACTTC.

The chain is built from TRBV29-1 and TRBJ2-7; a weak D match, TRBD2 (5 bases). Trimming stripped 2 bases from V and 4 bases from J, with 15 bases between. Per germline, CDR1 SQVTM and CDR2 ANQGSEA. This CDR3 is 14 amino acids long. Here the CDR3 reads CSVESGTRGYEQYF. In nucleotides, the CDR3 is TGCAGCGTTGAATCGGGAACACGTGGGTACGAGCAGTACTTC.

This clone was detected a few times. The genes are TRBV5-5 and TRBJ2-1; 10 positions match TRBD2. Germline V gives CDR1 SGHKS, CDR2 YYEKEE (reference sequence). CDR3 size: 15 residues. V lost 2 bases and J lost 8; bases outside the gene matches: 7. The DNA of the CDR3 is TGTGCCAGCAGCTTTCGTAAGCGGGAGGGCGATGAGCAGTTCTTC. Protein: CASSFRKREGDEQFF.

The chain carries TRBV23-1 and TRBJ2-3; maybe TRBD1 (5 bases). TRBV23-1 is identified as an open reading frame with a role that is uncertain. This CDR3 region has 15 residues. Trimming removed 4 bases at V and 0 bases at J, with 11 bases between. CDR3 amino acids: CASSPQVHSTDTQYF. CDR3 sequence (DNA): TGCGCCAGCAGTCCACAGGTCCATAGCACAGATACGCAGTATTTT.

This rearrangement joins TRBV28 to TRBJ2-1, with D hard to call. V was shortened by 6 bases and J by 2 bases, with 17 bases between the two germline ends. Per germline, CDR1 MDHEN and CDR2 SYDVKM. The CDR3 loop spans 16 amino acids. Here the CDR3 DNA reads TGTGCCAGCAGACCCTCGGGCAGCCAAACCTACAATGAGCAGTTCTTC. Translated, it gives CASRPSGSQTYNEQFF.

This clone was counted between two and nine times. The CDR3: CASSLGGSYNEQFF. The CDR3 DNA reads as TGTGCCAGCAGCTTAGGCGGGAGCTACAATGAGCAGTTCTTC. This chain connects TRBV7-6 to TRBJ2-1; 7 bases are a match to TRBD2. The length of the CDR3 is 14 residues. With 1 base clipped from V and 3 bases from J, the junction kept 0 bases outside the gene matches. Germline V gene sequence: CDR1 SGHVS, CDR2 FNYEAQ. The whole variable domain, remainder taken from reference TRBV7-6 and TRBJ2-1, is GAGVSQSPRYKVTKRGQDVALRCDPISGHVSLYWYRQALGQGPEFLTYFNYEAQQDKSGLPNDRFSAERPEGSISTLTIQRTEQRDSAMYRCASSLGGSYNEQFFGPGTRLTVL.

The V and J genes are TRBV7-2 and TRBJ2-7, with D possibly TRBD2 on 5 matching bases. From germline, CDR1 is SGHTA and CDR2 FQGNSA. Deletions cut 1 base from V and 2 bases from J, with 15 bases between. The CDR3 extends over 16 amino acids. DNA of the CDR3: TGTGCCAGCAGCTTAGTAGGAGGTCAGGCAGCCTACGAGCAGTACTTC. Protein sequence: CASSLVGGQAAYEQYF.

This rearrangement joins TRBV19 to TRBJ2-6; 12 bases are a match to TRBD2. Germline values: CDR1 LNHDA, CDR2 SQIVND (reference sequence). Trimming took 7 bases from V and 4 from J; bases not matched to a gene: 8. There are 17 residues in the CDR3. The CDR3 sequence: CASTVTSGSPGANVLTF. The DNA for the CDR3 is TGTGCCAGTACTGTGACTAGCGGGAGCCCAGGGGCCAACGTCCTGACTTTC. Variable domain in full (rest from reference TRBV19 and TRBJ2-6): DGGITQSPKYLFRKEGQNVTLSCEQNLNHDAMYWYRQDPGQGLRLIYYSQIVNDFQKGDIAEGYSVSREKKESFPLTVTSAQKNPTAFYLCASTVTSGSPGANVLTFGAGSRLTVL.

This rearrangement joins TRBV19 to TRBJ2-7; D is unresolved. V was shortened by 5 bases and J by 0 bases, with 8 bases between the two germline ends. Germline values: CDR1 LNHDA, CDR2 SQIVND (reference sequence). The CDR3 loop spans 13 amino acids. The CDR3 reads CASSPGPSYEQYF. The CDR3 nucleotides read TGTGCCAGTAGTCCGGGTCCCTCCTACGAGCAGTACTTC.

The chain recombines TRBV4-2 with TRBJ2-2, with TRBD2 identical over 7 bases. Looked up from germline, CDR1 is LGHNA and CDR2 is YNFKEQ. V lost 0 bases to trimming and J lost 7 bases; unmatched junction nucleotides: 5. CDR3 length equals 15 residues. CDR3 bases: TGTGCCAGCAGCCAAGAGACTAGCTTCGGCGGGGAGCTGTTTTTT. Protein product: CASSQETSFGGELFF.

This clone occurred a few times. J is TRBJ2-2 and V is TRBV7-9; 8 bases fit TRBD1. The J segment lost 5 bases and the V segment lost 5 bases, leaving 4 bases of the junction unmatched. The germline CDR1 and CDR2 sequences are SEHNR and FQNEAQ (reference sequence). The CDR3 runs 14 residues. The CDR3 sequence: CASSPRTGTGELFF. DNA of the CDR3: TGTGCCAGCAGCCCGCGGACAGGGACCGGGGAGCTGTTTTTT.

The chain carries TRBV7-9 and TRBJ2-1; 7 bases agree with TRBD2. With 6 bases clipped from V and 4 bases from J, the junction kept 9 bases outside the gene matches. Germline-derived CDR1 and CDR2 are SEHNR and FQNEAQ (reference sequence). This CDR3 spans 15 amino acids. The CDR3 DNA follows: TGTGCCAGCAGTCCCACCGGACTAGGATACAATGAGCAGTTCTTC. It translates to CASSPTGLGYNEQFF.

This chain links TRBV29-1 with TRBJ1-2; D is uncertain. The V gene's germline CDR1 is SQVTM and CDR2 ANQGSEA. V lost 6 bases to trimming and J lost 6 bases, with 11 bases between them. This CDR3 is built from 11 residues. The CDR3 region has the DNA TGCAGCGTCCCACGGCGCGATGGCTACACCTTC. Its translation: CSVPRRDGYTF.

This clone was found a few times. The chain combines TRBV29-1 with TRBJ2-5; no definite D call. V was shortened by 4 bases and J by 5 bases, with 8 bases between the two germline ends. The CDR3 length is 11 residues. The V gene's germline CDR1 is SQVTM and CDR2 ANQGSEA. The chain's CDR3 is CSVGGSETQYF. The CDR3 DNA reads TGCAGCGTTGGTGGATCGGAGACCCAGTACTTC.

On this clone itself: Mismatch with germline at one junction end may stem from a read error. The rearrangement links TRBV7-7 to TRBJ2-1; no clear D gene. The CDR3 has 13 residues. Germline-derived CDR1 and CDR2 are SSHAT and FNYEAQ (reference sequence). Here the CDR3 DNA reads TGTGCTAGCAGCTTAGAAAGGACGAATGAGCAGTTCTTC. Protein: CASSLERTNEQFF.

The chain recombines TRBV9 with TRBJ2-7; 9 positions agree with TRBD1. CDR1 is SGDLS, CDR2 YYNGEE, per germline. V was pared by 4 bases and J by 7 bases, with 12 bases of the junction left unmatched. The length of the CDR3 is 15 residues. This chain's CDR3 is CASSQTGQGTSEQYF. In DNA, the CDR3 is TGTGCCAGCAGCCAGACCGGACAGGGGACGTCAGAGCAGTACTTC.

This clone occurred once. DNA of the CDR3: TGTGCCATCAGATTCGAGACGGACGACACAGATACGCAGTATTTT. Its translation is CAIRFETDDTDTQYF. The chain combines TRBV28 with TRBJ2-3, with D unclear. Germline V CDR1 and CDR2: MDHEN, SYDVKM. This CDR3 has 15 amino acids. Trimming stripped 10 bases from V and 2 bases from J, with 19 bases between.

J is TRBJ2-7 and V is TRBV4-1; D not resolved. The germline V gene has CDR1 MGHRA and CDR2 YSYEKL. With 0 bases removed from V and 2 bases from J, the gap between germline ends came to 11 bases. The CDR3 consists of 15 residues. This CDR3 is CASSQDNLKPYEQYF. The CDR3 DNA reads as TGCGCCAGCAGCCAAGATAACCTTAAACCCTACGAGCAGTACTTC.

This clone came up once. The chain's CDR3 is CASSNLGSDQPQHF. CDR3 nucleotides: TGTGCCAGCAGCAACTTGGGGTCAGATCAGCCCCAGCATTTT. The chain couples TRBV6-6 to TRBJ1-5, with D uncertain. Germline assignment: CDR1 MNHNY and CDR2 SVGAGI (reference sequence). Trimming took off 6 bases at V and 5 bases at J, with 14 bases between the two ends. This CDR3 contains 14 residues.

This rearrangement joins TRBV13 to TRBJ2-2; TRBD2 aligns across 9 bases. CDR3 size: 16 residues. Germline V gives CDR1 PRHDT, CDR2 FYEKMQ (reference sequence). Trimming took 5 bases from V and 0 from J; bases not matched to a gene: 4. The CDR3: CASSPASGANTGELFF. The CDR3 DNA sequence: TGTGCCAGCAGCCCGGCTAGCGGGGCGAACACCGGGGAGCTGTTTTTT.

Only one count was recorded for this clone. This CDR3 reads CRTTGRSGYTF. The CDR3 DNA follows: TGCAGAACGACAGGGAGGTCTGGCTACACCTTC. V is TRBV29-1 and J is TRBJ1-2; 7 bases agree with TRBD1. There are 11 residues in the CDR3. The germline V gene encodes CDR1 SQVTM and CDR2 ANQGSEA.

The chain has TRBV2 and TRBJ2-1; D might be TRBD2 (6 bases). The germline CDR1 and CDR2 sequences are SNHLY and FYNNEI. This CDR3 has 15 amino acids. Trimming removed 9 bases from V and 10 bases from J, with 25 bases in between. DNA for the CDR3: TGTGCCAGTGAAAACTTTAGCGGTCCCCTGGGGGAGCAGTTCTTC. It codes for CASENFSGPLGEQFF. Full variable domain (outside the CDR3, taken from reference TRBV2 and TRBJ2-1): EPEVTQTPSHQVTQMGQEVILRCVPISNHLYFYWYRQILGQKVEFLVSFYNNEISEKSEIFDDQFSVERPDGSNFTLKIRSTKLEDSAMYFCASENFSGPLGEQFFGPGTRLTVL.

V gene TRBV7-9 combines with J gene TRBJ2-7; the match to TRBD1 covers 7 bases. The CDR3 extends over 12 amino acids. From germline, CDR1 is SEHNR and CDR2 FQNEAQ (reference sequence). V gave up 6 bases and J gave up 6 bases; unmatched junction bases: 5. CDR3 in amino acids: CASRSGQSEQYF. As DNA, the CDR3 is TGTGCCAGCAGGTCGGGACAGTCCGAGCAGTACTTC.

Comments on this clone: Other DNA sequences of this sample code for an identical CDR3. The V call is TRBV27, the J call TRBJ1-1, with D possibly matching TRBD1 (5 bases). The CDR3 has 13 amino acids. Trimming shortened V by 2 bases and J by 1 base, and 5 bases separated the two germline ends. Germline CDR1 reads MNHEY; CDR2 reads SMNVEV (reference sequence). In nucleotides, the CDR3 is TGTGCCAGCAGTTTAGGGGGGAACACTGAAGCTTTCTTT. Translated: CASSLGGNTEAFF.

The chain uses TRBV5-5 and TRBJ2-1, with D unresolved. Per germline, CDR1 SGHKS and CDR2 YYEKEE (reference sequence). The CDR3 is 14 residues long. Trimming stripped 0 bases from V and 3 bases from J, with 7 bases between. CDR3 nucleotides: TGTGCCAGCAGCTTGGATTTAAACTACAATGAGCAGTTCTTC. Its protein is CASSLDLNYNEQFF.

This clone was picked up a small number of times. V gene TRBV28 combines with J gene TRBJ2-5; TRBD2 aligns across 10 bases. The CDR3 extends over 15 amino acids. J lost 3 bases, V lost 6 bases, and 7 bases had no gene match. CDR1 and CDR2 (germline): MDHEN, SYDVKM. CDR3 region: CASSVLAGAKETQYF. The CDR3, as DNA: TGTGCCAGCAGCGTCCTAGCGGGAGCTAAAGAGACCCAGTACTTC.

The chain is built from TRBV9 and TRBJ2-3; D ambiguous. The CDR3 contains 12 residues. Germline CDR1 SGDLS, CDR2 YYNGEE. V gave up 8 bases and J gave up 1 base, with 8 bases separating them. The CDR3 coding sequence is TGTGCCAGTGGAAGAGGCACAGATACGCAGTATTTT. It codes for CASGRGTDTQYF.

This rearrangement joins TRBV27 to TRBJ2-1, with 7 bases aligning to TRBD2. Germline V gene sequence: CDR1 MNHEY, CDR2 SMNVEV (reference sequence). V lost 4 bases, J lost 0 bases, and 3 bases stayed unmatched. This CDR3 has 15 residues. CDR3 sequence (DNA): TGTGCCAGCAGTTGGGAGGGAAACTCCTACAATGAGCAGTTCTTC. This translates into CASSWEGNSYNEQFF.

The chain has TRBV19 and TRBJ2-1; no firm D call. From germline, CDR1 is LNHDA and CDR2 SQIVND (reference sequence). This CDR3 has 14 amino acids. The V end was cut by 3 bases, the J end by 3 bases, with 9 bases between. CDR3 sequence (DNA): TGTGCCAGTAGTATGGCAGGCTTCTACAATGAGCAGTTCTTC. Amino acids: CASSMAGFYNEQFF.

The rearrangement uses TRBV7-9 and TRBJ2-5; possibly TRBD1 or TRBD2 for D (5 bases each). The CDR3 contains 13 residues. Germline CDR1 and CDR2: SEHNR and FQNEAQ (reference sequence). V lost 5 bases to trimming and J lost 4 bases, with 11 bases between them. The CDR3 is CASSRGGGETQYF. The CDR3 nucleotides read TGTGCCAGCAGCAGGGGCGGAGGAGAGACCCAGTACTTC. Full variable domain (rest looked up from reference TRBV7-9 and TRBJ2-5): DTGVSQNPRHKITKRGQNVTFRCDPISEHNRLYWYRQTLGQGPEFLTYFQNEAQLEKSRLLSDRFSAERPKGSFSTLEIQRTEQGDSAMYLCASSRGGGETQYFGPGTRLLVL.